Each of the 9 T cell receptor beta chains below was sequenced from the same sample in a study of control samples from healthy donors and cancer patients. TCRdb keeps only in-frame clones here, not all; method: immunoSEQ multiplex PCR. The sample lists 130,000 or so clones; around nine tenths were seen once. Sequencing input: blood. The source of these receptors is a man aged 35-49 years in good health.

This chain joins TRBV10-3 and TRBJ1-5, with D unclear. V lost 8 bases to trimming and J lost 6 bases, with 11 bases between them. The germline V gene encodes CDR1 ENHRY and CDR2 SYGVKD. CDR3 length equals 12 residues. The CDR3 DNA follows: TGTGCCATCGGATCCGAAGTTCAGCCCCAGCATTTT. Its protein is CAIGSEVQPQHF.

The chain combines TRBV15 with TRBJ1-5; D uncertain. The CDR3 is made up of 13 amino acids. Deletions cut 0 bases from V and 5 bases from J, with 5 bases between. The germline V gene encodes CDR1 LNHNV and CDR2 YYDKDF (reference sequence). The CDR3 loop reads CATSRDGDQPQHF. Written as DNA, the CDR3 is TGTGCCACCAGCAGAGATGGAGATCAGCCCCAGCATTTT.

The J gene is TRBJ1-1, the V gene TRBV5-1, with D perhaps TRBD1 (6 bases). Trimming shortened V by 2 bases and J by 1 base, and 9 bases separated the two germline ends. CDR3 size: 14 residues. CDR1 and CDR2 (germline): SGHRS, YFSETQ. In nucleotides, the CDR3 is TGCGCCAGCAGCTTAGAGACAGGGAACACTGAAGCTTTCTTT. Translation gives CASSLETGNTEAFF. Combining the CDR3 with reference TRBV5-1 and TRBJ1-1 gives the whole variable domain KAGVTQTPRYLIKTRGQQVTLSCSPISGHRSVSWYQQTPGQGLQFLFEYFSETQRNKGNFPGRFSGRQFSNSRSEMNVSTLELGDSALYLCASSLETGNTEAFFGQGTRLTVV.

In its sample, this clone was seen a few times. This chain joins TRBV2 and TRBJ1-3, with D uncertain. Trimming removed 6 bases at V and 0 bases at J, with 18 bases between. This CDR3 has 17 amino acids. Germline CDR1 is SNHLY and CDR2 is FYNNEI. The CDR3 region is CASSAPTVLSSGNTIYF. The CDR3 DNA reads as TGTGCCAGCAGCGCTCCCACAGTTCTATCCTCTGGAAACACCATATATTTT.

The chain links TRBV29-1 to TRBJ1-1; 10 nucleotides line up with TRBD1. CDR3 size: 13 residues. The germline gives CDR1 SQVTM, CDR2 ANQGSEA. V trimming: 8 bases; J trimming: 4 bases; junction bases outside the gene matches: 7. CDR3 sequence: CSTRQGAATEAFF. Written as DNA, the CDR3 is TGCAGCACCCGACAGGGGGCGGCCACTGAAGCTTTCTTT. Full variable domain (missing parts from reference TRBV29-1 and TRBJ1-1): SAVISQKPSRDICQRGTSLTIQCQVDSQVTMMFWYRQQPGQSLTLIATANQGSEATYESGFVIDKFPISRPNLTFSTLTVSNMSPEDSSIYLCSTRQGAATEAFFGQGTRLTVV.

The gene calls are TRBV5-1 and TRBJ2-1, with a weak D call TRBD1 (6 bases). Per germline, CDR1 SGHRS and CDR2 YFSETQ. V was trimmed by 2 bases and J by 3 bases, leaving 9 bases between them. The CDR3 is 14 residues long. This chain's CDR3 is CASSLGGGYNEQFF. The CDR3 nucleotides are TGCGCCAGCAGCTTAGGGGGTGGCTACAATGAGCAGTTCTTC. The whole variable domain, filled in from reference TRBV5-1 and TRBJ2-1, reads KAGVTQTPRYLIKTRGQQVTLSCSPISGHRSVSWYQQTPGQGLQFLFEYFSETQRNKGNFPGRFSGRQFSNSRSEMNVSTLELGDSALYLCASSLGGGYNEQFFGPGTRLTVL.

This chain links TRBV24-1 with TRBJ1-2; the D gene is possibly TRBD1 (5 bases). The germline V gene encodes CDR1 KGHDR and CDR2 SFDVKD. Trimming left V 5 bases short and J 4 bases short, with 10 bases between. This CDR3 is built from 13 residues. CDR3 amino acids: CATSVGGGYGYTF. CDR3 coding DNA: TGTGCCACCAGTGTGGGTGGGGGCTATGGCTACACCTTC.

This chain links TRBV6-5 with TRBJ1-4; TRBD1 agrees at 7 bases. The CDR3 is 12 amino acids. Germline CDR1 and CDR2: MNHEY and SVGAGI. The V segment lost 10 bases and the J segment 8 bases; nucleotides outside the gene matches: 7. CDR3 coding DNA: TGTGCCACTTCCGGGACAGACGAAAAACTGTTTTTT. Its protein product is CATSGTDEKLFF.

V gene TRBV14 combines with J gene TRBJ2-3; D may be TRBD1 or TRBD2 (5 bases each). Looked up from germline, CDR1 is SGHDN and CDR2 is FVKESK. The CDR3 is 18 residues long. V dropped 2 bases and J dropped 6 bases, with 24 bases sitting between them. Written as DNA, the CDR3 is TGTGCCAGCAGCCAATTAGTCGCGCCGGCAGGGAGAAGGGATACGCAGTATTTT. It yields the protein CASSQLVAPAGRRDTQYF.